The 29 T cell receptor beta chains given below trace back to one sample, sequenced in a study of CD8 T cells in ankylosing spondylitis. TCRdb reprocessed the 5' RACE reads via MiXCR and lists one record per CDR3 protein. Of 130,000 or so distinct CDR3 sequences detected, around 7% appear once; the ten largest clones hold less than 15%. The source material was blood, either unsorted or a sorted T cell fraction (not recorded which). The receptors were gathered from a male donor with ankylosing spondylitis or in good health (not recorded which).

This clonotype was recorded at least ten times. This chain joins TRBV5-5 and TRBJ1-5; a weak D match, TRBD1 (6 bases). Trimming shortened V by 3 bases and J by 0 bases, and 10 bases separated the two germline ends. Germline CDR1 is SGHKS and CDR2 is YYEKEE (reference sequence). The CDR3 length is 15 residues. CDR3 loop: CASSSQGNSNQPQHF. CDR3 DNA sequence: TGTGCCAGCAGCTCGCAGGGGAATAGCAATCAGCCCCAGCATTTT.

This clonotype has a handful of counts. This rearrangement joins TRBV4-3 to TRBJ2-2; D is unclear. Trimming removed 1 base at V and 9 bases at J, with 9 bases between. Looked up from germline, CDR1 is LGHNA and CDR2 is YSLEER. This CDR3 contains 13 residues. The CDR3 region is CASSQVTGRELFF. CDR3 coding DNA: TGCGCCAGCAGCCAAGTAACCGGCCGGGAGCTGTTTTTT.

This clonotype occurred many times. V and J are TRBV27 and TRBJ1-3; D unresolved. Trimming left V 5 bases short and J 4 bases short, with 12 bases between. This CDR3 comprises 14 residues. Germline V CDR1 and CDR2: MNHEY, SMNVEV (reference sequence). Here the CDR3 DNA reads TGTGCCAGCAGTGTGTGGGCTGGAGGAAACACCATATATTTT. Its translation: CASSVWAGGNTIYF.

This clonotype has at least ten counts. The chain combines TRBV29-1 with TRBJ2-7, with a possible D match to TRBD2 (6 bases). Trimming shortened V by 6 bases and J by 2 bases, and 20 bases separated the two germline ends. The CDR3 is 15 amino acids. Germline V gives CDR1 SQVTM, CDR2 ANQGSEA. CDR3 sequence reads: CSVGMSGTPTYEQYF. The DNA for the CDR3 is TGCAGCGTCGGGATGAGTGGGACTCCCACCTACGAGCAGTACTTC.

This clonotype was recorded at least ten times. The J gene is TRBJ2-1, the V gene TRBV5-1; D ambiguous. The germline V and J ends were trimmed by 0 bases and 0 bases, with 13 bases remaining between them. The length of the CDR3 is 17 residues. Germline CDR1 and CDR2: SGHRS and YFSETQ. The CDR3 region is CASSLGPRTGSYNEQFF. The CDR3 nucleotides are TGCGCCAGCAGCTTGGGCCCTAGGACGGGCTCCTACAATGAGCAGTTCTTC.

This clonotype was counted many times. The rearrangement joins TRBV5-1 to TRBJ1-5; the match to TRBD1 covers 8 bases. The CDR3 length is 16 residues. In germline, CDR1 is SGHRS, CDR2 YFSETQ. The V segment lost 0 bases and the J segment 2 bases; nucleotides outside the gene matches: 4. The chain's CDR3 is CASSLDGQGGNQPQHF. The CDR3 DNA sequence: TGCGCCAGCAGCTTGGATGGACAGGGTGGCAATCAGCCCCAGCATTTT.

This clonotype was seen many times. The V gene is TRBV11-2, the J gene TRBJ2-3; 7 nucleotides line up with TRBD2. V lost 2 bases, J lost 4 bases, and 18 bases stayed unmatched. This CDR3 is 19 amino acids long. In germline, CDR1 is SGHAT, CDR2 FQNNGV. The CDR3 nucleotides are TGTGCCAGCAGCTTAAGGCGGAGTAATGGCGGGAGATTTCCAGATACGCAGTATTTT. Its translation: CASSLRRSNGGRFPDTQYF.

This clonotype occurred many times. CDR3 sequence (DNA): TGCGCCAGCAGTCCTAACAGGCTCTCCTACGAGCAGTACTTC. It yields the protein CASSPNRLSYEQYF. The genes are TRBV5-1 and TRBJ2-7; TRBD1 might be the D (5 bases). The germline CDR1 and CDR2 sequences are SGHRS and YFSETQ. V gave up 5 bases and J gave up 0 bases, with 12 bases separating them. The CDR3 length is 14 residues.

In this sample, this clonotype turned up many times. The chain combines TRBV5-1 with TRBJ1-1; 8 bases map to TRBD1. In germline, CDR1 is SGHRS, CDR2 YFSETQ. Trimming removed 3 bases from V and 1 base from J; junction bases left unmatched: 5. The CDR3 loop spans 15 amino acids. The CDR3, as DNA: TGCGCCAGCAGCTCTTGGACAGGGACGAACACTGAAGCTTTCTTT. Amino acids: CASSSWTGTNTEAFF.

This clonotype was counted many times. The gene calls are TRBV5-1 and TRBJ1-2; D call uncertain. CDR3 length: 13 residues. The ends were cut back, 0 bases at V and 1 base at J, with 4 bases in the middle. Germline V CDR1 and CDR2: SGHRS, YFSETQ. The CDR3 nucleotides read TGCGCCAGCAGCTTGGCCCATAACTATGGCTACACCTTC. It is translated as CASSLAHNYGYTF.

This clonotype was observed at least ten times. The chain has TRBV7-2 and TRBJ1-2, with 11 bases lining up with TRBD1. CDR3 length: 15 residues. V dropped 5 bases and J dropped 4; count of bases not matched to a gene: 6. The germline gives CDR1 SGHTA, CDR2 FQGNSA. CDR3 protein: CASSAGQGAGYGYTF. The CDR3, as DNA: TGTGCCAGCAGCGCCGGACAGGGGGCAGGCTATGGCTACACCTTC.

This clonotype was recorded many times. The chain uses TRBV5-1 and TRBJ1-1; maybe TRBD1 (6 bases). Germline-derived CDR1 and CDR2 are SGHRS and YFSETQ. V shed 0 bases and J shed 2 bases, with 17 bases lying between them. The CDR3 loop spans 17 amino acids. Written as DNA, the CDR3 is TGCGCCAGCAGCTTGGAGTGGCTGGGGGGGACAAACACTGAAGCTTTCTTT. Its protein product is CASSLEWLGGTNTEAFF.

This clonotype came up many times. The rearrangement joins TRBV28 to TRBJ2-4; 9 nucleotides match TRBD1. The CDR3 runs to 15 residues. CDR1 MDHEN and CDR2 SYDVKM come from the germline V gene. Trimming at V came to 6 bases and at J to 8 bases, leaving 11 bases not matched to a gene. Here the CDR3 reads CASRSRMGQGYIQYF. The DNA of the CDR3 is TGTGCCAGCAGGTCCCGAATGGGACAGGGATACATTCAGTACTTC.

This clonotype was observed at least ten times. The genes are TRBV4-1 and TRBJ2-1; D ambiguous. The CDR3 contains 13 residues. CDR1 is MGHRA, CDR2 YSYEKL, per germline. Deletions cut 1 base from V and 5 bases from J, with 6 bases between. The CDR3 sequence: CASSQGLDNEQFF. In DNA form, the CDR3 reads TGCGCCAGCAGCCAAGGGCTCGACAATGAGCAGTTCTTC.

This clonotype was recorded many times. The gene calls are TRBV3-1 and TRBJ1-5; D is perhaps TRBD1 (6 bases). The V gene lost 0 bases and the J gene lost 1 base, with 13 bases spanning the gap. The CDR3 consists of 17 residues. The germline gives CDR1 LGHDT, CDR2 YNNKEL (reference sequence). DNA for the CDR3: TGTGCCAGCAGCCAAGATGGGGGGGGCTCAAGCAATCAGCCCCAGCATTTT. Its translation: CASSQDGGGSSNQPQHF. Using reference TRBV3-1 and TRBJ1-5 for the parts outside the CDR3, the full variable domain is DTAVSQTPKYLVTQMGNDKSIKCEQNLGHDTMYWYKQDSKKFLKIMFSYNNKELIINETVPNRFSPKSPDKAHLNLHINSLELGDSAVYFCASSQDGGGSSNQPQHFGDGTRLSIL.

This chain uses TRBV27 with TRBJ1-5; 8 positions match TRBD1. With 5 bases clipped from V and 3 bases from J, the junction kept 3 bases outside the gene matches. CDR3 length equals 14 residues. Germline CDR1 and CDR2: MNHEY and SMNVEV (reference sequence). The CDR3 DNA reads TGTGCCAGCAGTCAGACAGGGGCCAATCAGCCCCAGCATTTT. It codes for CASSQTGANQPQHF.

Ten or more counts support this clonotype. The genes are TRBV9 and TRBJ2-2; no definite D call. CDR3 length equals 14 residues. Trimming removed 0 bases from V and 4 bases from J, with 7 bases in between. Germline V gene sequence: CDR1 SGDLS, CDR2 YYNGEE. Here the CDR3 reads CASSVDTFTGELFF. CDR3 DNA: TGTGCCAGCAGCGTAGACACGTTCACCGGGGAGCTGTTTTTT.

This clonotype has at least ten counts. CDR3 sequence reads: CASSHGQGWGETQYF. The DNA of the CDR3 is TGTGCCAGCAGCCATGGGCAAGGTTGGGGAGAGACCCAGTACTTC. This chain joins TRBV14 and TRBJ2-5; D is undetermined. V lost 3 bases to trimming and J lost 4 bases, with 15 bases between them. CDR3 size: 15 residues. From germline, CDR1 is SGHDN and CDR2 FVKESK.

In its sample, this clonotype was seen many times. The chain is built from TRBV5-1 and TRBJ2-3; TRBD2 aligns across 11 bases. Unmatched junction bases numbered 11, after V lost 4 bases and J lost 1 base. CDR1 and CDR2 from the germline V gene are SGHRS and YFSETQ. CDR3 length: 18 residues. CDR3: CASSPTPTTSGGTDTQYF. CDR3 bases: TGCGCCAGCAGCCCTACCCCGACGACTAGCGGGGGCACAGATACGCAGTATTTT.

At least ten counts were recorded for this clonotype. The rearrangement uses TRBV5-1 and TRBJ1-5; D is unclear. Trimming pared 4 bases from V and 0 bases from J, leaving 14 bases between. This CDR3 has 16 residues. Germline CDR1 and CDR2: SGHRS and YFSETQ. The CDR3 is CASSAGGLNSNQPQHF. The CDR3 nucleotides read TGCGCCAGCAGCGCCGGCGGACTTAATAGCAATCAGCCCCAGCATTTT. Looking up the rest from reference TRBV5-1 and TRBJ1-5 gives the full variable domain: KAGVTQTPRYLIKTRGQQVTLSCSPISGHRSVSWYQQTPGQGLQFLFEYFSETQRNKGNFPGRFSGRQFSNSRSEMNVSTLELGDSALYLCASSAGGLNSNQPQHFGDGTRLSIL.

This clonotype occurred many times. The chain carries TRBV10-3 and TRBJ2-2; unclear D gene. Between the trimmed V and J ends, which lost 11 bases and 6 bases, there was a span of 13 bases. Germline V gene sequence: CDR1 ENHRY, CDR2 SYGVKD. This CDR3 region has 12 residues. The CDR3 DNA is TGTGCCCTACGGCCAACGCCCGGGGAGCTGTTTTTT. It translates to CALRPTPGELFF.

This clonotype was picked up many times. The chain links TRBV5-1 to TRBJ2-1; D unclear. Germline V gene data show CDR1 as SGHRS and CDR2 as YFSETQ. This CDR3 is built from 14 residues. The V gene lost 0 bases and the J gene lost 5 bases, with 9 bases spanning the gap. The CDR3 sequence is CASSLGQIDNEQFF. The CDR3 bases are TGCGCCAGCAGCTTGGGGCAAATTGACAATGAGCAGTTCTTC.

This clonotype was recorded at least ten times. The chain employs TRBV12-3 or TRBV12-4 and TRBJ2-4; D unclear. The ends were cut back, 6 bases at V and 6 bases at J, with 12 bases in the middle. This CDR3 spans 13 amino acids. The DNA for the CDR3 is TGTGCCAGCAGACCTGCCAAGGGAAACATTCAGTACTTC. Amino acids: CASRPAKGNIQYF.

This clonotype was found many times. This chain joins TRBV4-1 and TRBJ1-3, with a weak D call TRBD1 (5 bases). V lost 4 bases and J 4 bases, leaving 17 bases between the germline ends. Per germline, CDR1 MGHRA and CDR2 YSYEKL. The CDR3 has 16 amino acids. The CDR3 nucleotides read TGCGCCAGCAGCCGGAGTGAGGGGTTGGGAGGAAACACCATATATTTT. It translates to CASSRSEGLGGNTIYF.

There are many counts of this clonotype. V gene TRBV7-9 combines with J gene TRBJ2-7, with D tentatively TRBD2 (6 bases). Germline CDR1 SEHNR, CDR2 FQNEAQ (reference sequence). The length of the CDR3 is 17 residues. V lost 1 base, J lost 3 bases, and 19 bases lay in between. The CDR3 loop reads CASSLGAGTRPDYEQYF. The CDR3 DNA reads as TGTGCCAGCAGCTTAGGCGCCGGGACTCGACCCGACTACGAGCAGTACTTC. Together with reference TRBV7-9 and TRBJ2-7, the CDR3 gives the full variable domain: DTGVSQNPRHKITKRGQNVTFRCDPISEHNRLYWYRQTLGQGPEFLTYFQNEAQLEKSRLLSDRFSAERPKGSFSTLEIQRTEQGDSAMYLCASSLGAGTRPDYEQYFGPGTRLTVT.

This clonotype was found many times. The V and J genes are TRBV5-1 and TRBJ2-1, with TRBD1 matching over 8 bases. The germline gives CDR1 SGHRS, CDR2 YFSETQ. The CDR3 covers 16 residues. Trimming took 0 bases from V and 4 from J; bases not matched to a gene: 6. DNA of the CDR3: TGCGCCAGCAGCTTGGGGGGACAGGATGGGTACAATGAGCAGTTCTTC. Amino acid sequence: CASSLGGQDGYNEQFF.

V and J are TRBV30 and TRBJ1-1, with 9 bases identical to TRBD1. V shed 5 bases, J shed 3 bases, and the junction held 13 bases outside the gene matches. CDR1 and CDR2 from the germline V gene are GTSNPN and SVGIG (reference sequence). CDR3 length: 16 amino acids. The CDR3 bases are TGTGCCTGGTATTGGGACAGGGAGGTTGTGGACACTGAAGCTTTCTTT. Its protein is CAWYWDREVVDTEAFF.

This clonotype was counted ten times or more. CDR3 sequence reads: CASSLDKNTGELFF. CDR3 DNA: TGTGCCAGCAGTTTAGACAAGAACACCGGGGAGCTGTTTTTT. V and J are TRBV12-3 or TRBV12-4 and TRBJ2-2, with unresolved D. This CDR3 is 14 amino acids long. Trimming took 1 base from V and 1 from J, leaving 4 bases between them.

This clonotype was recorded at least ten times. The V and J genes are TRBV2 and TRBJ2-3, with a weak D call TRBD2 (6 bases). Germline V CDR1 and CDR2: SNHLY, FYNNEI. This CDR3 region has 14 residues. Trimming removed 11 bases from V and 6 bases from J, with 21 bases in between. The DNA for the CDR3 is TGTGCCGGAGGGGCCGGGACTGCCGTTGATACGCAGTATTTT. This gives the protein CAGGAGTAVDTQYF.